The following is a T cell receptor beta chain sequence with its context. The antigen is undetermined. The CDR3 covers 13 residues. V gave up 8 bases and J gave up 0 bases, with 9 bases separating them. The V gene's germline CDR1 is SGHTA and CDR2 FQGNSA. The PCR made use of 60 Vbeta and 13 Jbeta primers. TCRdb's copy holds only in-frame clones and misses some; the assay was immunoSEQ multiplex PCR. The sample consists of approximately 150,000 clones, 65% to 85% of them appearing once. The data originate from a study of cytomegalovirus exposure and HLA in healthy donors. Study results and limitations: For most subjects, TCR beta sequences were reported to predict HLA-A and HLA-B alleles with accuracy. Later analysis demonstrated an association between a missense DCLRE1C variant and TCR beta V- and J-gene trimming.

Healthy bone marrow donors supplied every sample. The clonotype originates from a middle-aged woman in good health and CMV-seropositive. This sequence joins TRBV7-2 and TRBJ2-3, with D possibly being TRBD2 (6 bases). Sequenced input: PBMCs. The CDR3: CASAGSSTDTQYF. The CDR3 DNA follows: TGTGCCAGCGCGGGGTCTAGCACAGATACGCAGTATTTT.